This T cell receptor (beta chain) was sequenced during a study of CD8 T cells in ankylosing spondylitis. Overall study results and limits: A TCR beta motif of roughly eight highly homologous variants seemed to mark ankylosing spondylitis blood. Within matched ankylosing spondylitis synovial fluid, disease-linked clones were reportedly significantly enriched.

Scientists made TCR beta libraries using quantitative 5'-RACE with molecular barcodes. Via MiXCR, TCRdb re-called the 5' RACE reads, giving one row per CDR3 protein. Among about 540,000 distinct CDR3 sequences listed, about an eighth were seen once. As regards this clonotype: Antigen specificity is unknown.

Germline-derived CDR1 and CDR2 are LGHDT and YNNKEL (reference sequence). The V end lost 1 base, the J end lost 3 bases, and 17 bases lay between the germline ends. CDR3 length equals 17 residues. This clonotype was sampled from a male donor with ankylosing spondylitis. What was sequenced was blood, either unsorted or a sorted T cell fraction (not recorded which). This chain connects TRBV3-1 to TRBJ2-3, with D possibly being TRBD1 (6 bases). The CDR3 region has the DNA TGTGCCAGCAGCCAAGTGCGACAACAGGGTAGGACAGATACGCAGTATTTT. Translating it yields CASSQVRQQGRTDTQYF.